This TCR beta chain appears in the sequencing data of a study of cytomegalovirus exposure and HLA in healthy donors. As for the study in general: In an earlier analysis, 90 million to 130 million unique TCR beta sequences were found from some 180 million T cells. General study findings and limits: There were some public TCRs occurring in many donors, but most TCR sequences were rare. Among the CMV-associated chains, three were confirmed in vitro as specific for CMV antigens.

The CDR3 is 18 residues long. Germline V gives CDR1 SQVTM, CDR2 ANQGSEA. The V segment lost 6 bases and the J segment 6 bases; nucleotides outside the gene matches: 23. Details on this clone: Its antigen is as yet unknown. Other DNA sequences within the sample encode an identical CDR3.

The PCR ran on 60 Vbeta and 13 Jbeta primers. Repertoires were generated with immunoSEQ multiplex PCR, while TCRdb's copy carries only in-frame clones and drops some. This sample has tens of thousands of clones, with 65% to 85% found just once. The genes are TRBV29-1 and TRBJ2-7; 10 nucleotides agree with TRBD1. The TCR originated in a girl aged 2 to 9 in good health and CMV-seropositive. Sequenced sample: PBMCs. CDR3 protein: CSVTRITPGQGISGEQYF. The CDR3 DNA reads as TGCAGCGTGACCCGGATCACACCGGGACAGGGGATTTCGGGCGAGCAGTACTTC.